The T cell receptor beta chain under discussion was sequenced for a study of blood T cell repertoires in COVID-19. Study overall: Collection of acute and convalescent COVID-19 samples took place in the United States, Italy and Spain. From T cells, B-cell-depleted T cells, or PBMCs came the material, which was cDNA or gDNA.

Profiling relied on immunoSEQ multiplex PCR, and the TCRdb table lists in-frame clones only, not all of them. The sample has approximately 250,000 clones; 88% are singletons. Between the trimmed V and J ends, which lost 2 bases and 7 bases, there was a span of 18 bases. The CDR3 consists of 15 residues. The germline gives CDR1 SGHNT, CDR2 YYREEE (reference sequence). Participants spanned ages about 18 to 90 years and resided in roughly 22 US areas. Donors were grouped by their self-reported clinical history. V and J are TRBV5-4 and TRBJ1-2; D is ambiguous. This clonotype was obtained from a middle-aged woman with acute COVID-19. The material sequenced was PBMCs or T cells enriched from blood (not recorded which). CDR3 residues: CASSLPLTFEPGYTF. The CDR3 DNA is TGTGCCAGCAGCTTACCCCTGACATTCGAGCCTGGCTACACCTTC. Supplemented by reference TRBV5-4 and TRBJ1-2, the full variable domain reads ETGVTQSPTHLIKTRGQQVTLRCSSQSGHNTVSWYQQALGQGPQFIFQYYREEENGRGNFPPRFSGLQFPNYSSELNVNALELDDSALYLCASSLPLTFEPGYTFGSGTRLTVV.